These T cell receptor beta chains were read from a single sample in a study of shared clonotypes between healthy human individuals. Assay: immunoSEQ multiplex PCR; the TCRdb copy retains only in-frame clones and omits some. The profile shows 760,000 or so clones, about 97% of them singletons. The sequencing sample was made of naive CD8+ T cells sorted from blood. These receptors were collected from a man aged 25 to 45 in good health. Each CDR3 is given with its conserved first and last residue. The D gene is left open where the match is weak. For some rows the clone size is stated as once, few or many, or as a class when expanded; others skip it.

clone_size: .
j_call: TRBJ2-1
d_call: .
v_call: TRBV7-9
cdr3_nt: TGTGCCAGCAGCTACCCCGATGGGAACAATGAGCAGTTCTTC
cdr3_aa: CASSYPDGNNEQFF

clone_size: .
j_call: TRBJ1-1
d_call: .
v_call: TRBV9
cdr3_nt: TGTGCCAGCAGCGTGGGGTTAGCGAACACTGAAGCTTTCTTT
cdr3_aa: CASSVGLANTEAFF

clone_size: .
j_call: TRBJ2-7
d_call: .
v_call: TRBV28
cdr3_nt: TGTGCCAGCAGTTTAATATCGGGAACCTACGAGCAGTACTTC
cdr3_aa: CASSLISGTYEQYF

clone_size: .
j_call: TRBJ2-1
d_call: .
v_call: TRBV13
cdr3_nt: TGTGCCAGCAGCTCTTGGGACAATGAGCAGTTCTTC
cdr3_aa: CASSSWDNEQFF

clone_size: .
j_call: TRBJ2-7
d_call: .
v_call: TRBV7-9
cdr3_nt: TGTGCCAGCAGTTACTCGATGATCTACGAGCAGTACTTC
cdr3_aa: CASSYSMIYEQYF

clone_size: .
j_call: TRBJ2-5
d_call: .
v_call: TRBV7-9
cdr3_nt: TGTGCCAGCAGCGAAGAGGGGTTCCAAGAGACCCAGTACTTC
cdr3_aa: CASSEEGFQETQYF

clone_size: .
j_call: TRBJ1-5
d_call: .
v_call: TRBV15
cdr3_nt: TGTGCCACCAGCAGAGAGGATAGCAATCAGCCCCAGCATTTT
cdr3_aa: CATSREDSNQPQHF

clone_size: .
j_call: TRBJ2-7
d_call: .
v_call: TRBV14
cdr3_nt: TGTGCCAGCAGCCAAGTCCTTAGACCATCACCCTACGAGCAGTACTTC
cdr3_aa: CASSQVLRPSPYEQYF

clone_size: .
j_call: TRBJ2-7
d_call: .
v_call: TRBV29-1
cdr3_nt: TGCAGCGTTGAGCTTGGTACCCAAACCTACGAGCAGTACTTC
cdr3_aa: CSVELGTQTYEQYF

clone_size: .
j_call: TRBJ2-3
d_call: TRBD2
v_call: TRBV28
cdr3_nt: TGTGCCAGCAGTCCCCGGACTAGCGGGAGGGCCTTCGCAGATACGCAGTATTTT
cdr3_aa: CASSPRTSGRAFADTQYF

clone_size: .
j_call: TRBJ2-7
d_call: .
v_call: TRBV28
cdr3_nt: TGTGCCAGCAGATCCCTGTCGGGCTCCTACGAGCAGTACTTC
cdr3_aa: CASRSLSGSYEQYF

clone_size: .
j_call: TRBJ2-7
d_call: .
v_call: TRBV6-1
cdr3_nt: TGTGCCAGCAGTGAAGGTCTCACCGCCTACGAGCAGTACTTC
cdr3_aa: CASSEGLTAYEQYF

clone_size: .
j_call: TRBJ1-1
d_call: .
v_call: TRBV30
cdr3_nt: TGTGCCTGGAGTCGGACAGTGAACACTGAAGCTTTCTTT
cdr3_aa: CAWSRTVNTEAFF

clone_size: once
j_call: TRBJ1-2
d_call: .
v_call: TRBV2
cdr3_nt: TGTGCCAGCAGTGAAATGTTGGCTAACTATGGCTACACCTTC
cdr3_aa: CASSEMLANYGYTF